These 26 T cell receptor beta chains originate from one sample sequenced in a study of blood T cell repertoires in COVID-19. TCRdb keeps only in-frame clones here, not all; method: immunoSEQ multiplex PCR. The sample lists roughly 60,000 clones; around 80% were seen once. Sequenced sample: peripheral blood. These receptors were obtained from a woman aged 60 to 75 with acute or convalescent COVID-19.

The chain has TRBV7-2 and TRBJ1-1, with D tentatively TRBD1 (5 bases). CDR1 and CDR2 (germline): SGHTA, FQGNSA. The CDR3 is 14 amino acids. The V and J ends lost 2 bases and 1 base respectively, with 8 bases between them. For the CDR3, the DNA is TGTGCCAGCAGCTTAATGGGGGGGAACACTGAAGCTTTCTTT. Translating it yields CASSLMGGNTEAFF.

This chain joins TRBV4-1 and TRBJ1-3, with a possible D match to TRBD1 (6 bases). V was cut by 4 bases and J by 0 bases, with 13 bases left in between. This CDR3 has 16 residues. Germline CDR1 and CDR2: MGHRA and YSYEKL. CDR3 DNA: TGCGCCAGCAGCCCCATTCCGGACAGCTCTGGAAACACCATATATTTT. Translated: CASSPIPDSSGNTIYF.

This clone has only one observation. The CDR3 protein is CASGFFGGQGETQYF. Here the CDR3 DNA reads TGTGCTAGTGGTTTTTTTGGGGGACAGGGAGAGACCCAGTACTTC. The chain employs TRBV12-5 and TRBJ2-5, with 9 bases identical to TRBD1. The CDR3 loop spans 15 amino acids. Germline V lookup: CDR1 LGHNT, CDR2 FRNRAP. Germline trimming cut 3 bases from V and 4 bases from J; bases unmatched to any gene: 6. Using reference TRBV12-5 and TRBJ2-5 for the parts outside the CDR3, the full variable domain is DARVTQTPRHKVTEMGQEVTMRCQPILGHNTVFWYRQTMMQGLELLAYFRNRAPLDDSGMPKDRFSAEMPDATLATLKIQPSEPRDSAVYFCASGFFGGQGETQYFGPGTRLLVL.

CDR3 sequence: CASSMGQNNQPQHF. Here the CDR3 DNA reads TGTGCCAGTAGTATGGGACAGAACAATCAGCCCCAGCATTTT. The chain employs TRBV19 and TRBJ1-5; 7 nucleotides match TRBD1. The J segment lost 3 bases and the V segment lost 3 bases, leaving 2 bases of the junction unmatched. Germline CDR1 LNHDA, CDR2 SQIVND (reference sequence). The CDR3 totals 14 residues.

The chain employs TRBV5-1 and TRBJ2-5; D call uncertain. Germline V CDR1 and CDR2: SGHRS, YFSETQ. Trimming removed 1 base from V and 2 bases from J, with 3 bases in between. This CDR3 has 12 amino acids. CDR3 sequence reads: CASSLQQETQYF. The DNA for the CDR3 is TGCGCCAGCAGCTTGCAACAAGAGACCCAGTACTTC.

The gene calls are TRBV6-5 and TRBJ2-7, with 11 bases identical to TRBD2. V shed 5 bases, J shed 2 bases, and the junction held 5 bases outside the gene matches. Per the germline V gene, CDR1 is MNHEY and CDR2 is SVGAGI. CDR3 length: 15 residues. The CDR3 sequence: CASSLTLAGAYEQYF. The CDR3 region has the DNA TGTGCCAGCAGTCTCACACTAGCGGGGGCCTACGAGCAGTACTTC.

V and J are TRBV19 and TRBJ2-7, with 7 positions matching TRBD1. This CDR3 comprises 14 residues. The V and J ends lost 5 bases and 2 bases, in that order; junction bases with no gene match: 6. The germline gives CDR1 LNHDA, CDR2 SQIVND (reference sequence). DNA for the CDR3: TGTGCCAGTAGTCCCCGGACAGGTCCCTACGAGCAGTACTTC. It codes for CASSPRTGPYEQYF.

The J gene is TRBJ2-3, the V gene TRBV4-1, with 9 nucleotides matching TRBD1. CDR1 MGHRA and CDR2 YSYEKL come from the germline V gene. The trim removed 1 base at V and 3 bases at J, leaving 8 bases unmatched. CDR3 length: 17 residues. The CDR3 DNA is TGCGCCAGCAGCCAAGCCCCGCTGGGACAGGGTACAGATACGCAGTATTTT. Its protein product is CASSQAPLGQGTDTQYF.

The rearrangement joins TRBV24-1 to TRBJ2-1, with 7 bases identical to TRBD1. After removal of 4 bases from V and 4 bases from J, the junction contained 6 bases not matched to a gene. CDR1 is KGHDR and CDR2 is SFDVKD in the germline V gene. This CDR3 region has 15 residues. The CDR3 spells CATSEKGTVYNEQFF. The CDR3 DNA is TGTGCCACCAGTGAGAAGGGGACAGTATACAATGAGCAGTTCTTC.

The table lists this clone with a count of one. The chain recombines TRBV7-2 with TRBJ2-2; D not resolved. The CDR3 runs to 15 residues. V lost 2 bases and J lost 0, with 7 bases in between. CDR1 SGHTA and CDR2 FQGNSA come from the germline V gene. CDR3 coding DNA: TGTGCCAGCAGCTTAAAGCTCGCGAACACCGGGGAGCTGTTTTTT. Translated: CASSLKLANTGELFF.

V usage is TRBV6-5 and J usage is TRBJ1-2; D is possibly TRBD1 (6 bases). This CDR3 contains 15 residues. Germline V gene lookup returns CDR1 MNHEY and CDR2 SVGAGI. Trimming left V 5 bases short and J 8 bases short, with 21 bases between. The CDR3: CASSPLQGQGQGYTF. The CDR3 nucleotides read TGTGCCAGCAGTCCGCTTCAGGGTCAGGGGCAAGGCTACACCTTC.

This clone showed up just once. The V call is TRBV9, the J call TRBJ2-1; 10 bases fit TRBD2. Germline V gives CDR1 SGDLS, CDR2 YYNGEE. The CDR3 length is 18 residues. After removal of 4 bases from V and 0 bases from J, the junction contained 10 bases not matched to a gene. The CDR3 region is CASSPGLAALFSYNEQFF. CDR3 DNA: TGTGCCAGCAGCCCCGGACTAGCGGCTCTATTCTCCTACAATGAGCAGTTCTTC.

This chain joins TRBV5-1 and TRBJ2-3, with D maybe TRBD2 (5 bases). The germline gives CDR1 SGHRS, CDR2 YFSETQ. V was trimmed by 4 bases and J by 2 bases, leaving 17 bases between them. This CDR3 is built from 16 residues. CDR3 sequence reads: CASSPRRLPTTDTQYF. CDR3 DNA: TGCGCCAGCAGCCCCCGGAGGCTACCGACCACAGATACGCAGTATTTT.

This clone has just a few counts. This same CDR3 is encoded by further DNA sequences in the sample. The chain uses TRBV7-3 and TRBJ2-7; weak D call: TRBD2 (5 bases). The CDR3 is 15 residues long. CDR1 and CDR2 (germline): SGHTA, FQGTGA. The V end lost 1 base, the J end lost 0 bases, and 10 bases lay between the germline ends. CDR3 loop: CASSLKPGSSYEQYF. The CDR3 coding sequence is TGTGCCAGCAGCTTAAAGCCGGGGAGCTCCTACGAGCAGTACTTC.

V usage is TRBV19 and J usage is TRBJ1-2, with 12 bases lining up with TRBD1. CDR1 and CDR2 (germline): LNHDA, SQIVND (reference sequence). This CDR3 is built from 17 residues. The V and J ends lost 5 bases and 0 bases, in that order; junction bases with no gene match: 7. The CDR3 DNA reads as TGTGCCAGTAGTCCAGGGACAGGGGGCTTTTCTAACTATGGCTACACCTTC. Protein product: CASSPGTGGFSNYGYTF.

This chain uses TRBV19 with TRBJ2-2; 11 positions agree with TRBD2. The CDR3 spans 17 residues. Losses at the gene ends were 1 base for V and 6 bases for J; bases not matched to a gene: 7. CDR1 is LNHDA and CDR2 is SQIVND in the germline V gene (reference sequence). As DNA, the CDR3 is TGTGCCAGTAGTATAGTCAGACTAGCGGGGTACCCCGGGGAGCTGTTTTTT. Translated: CASSIVRLAGYPGELFF.

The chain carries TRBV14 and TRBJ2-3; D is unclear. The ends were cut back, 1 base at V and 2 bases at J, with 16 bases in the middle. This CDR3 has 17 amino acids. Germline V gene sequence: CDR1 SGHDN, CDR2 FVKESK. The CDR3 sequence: CASSQVPRLQYTDTQYF. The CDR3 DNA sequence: TGTGCCAGCAGCCAAGTACCTAGGCTGCAATACACAGATACGCAGTATTTT.

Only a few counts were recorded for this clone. The CDR3 spells CASSEGRQNSPLHF. The CDR3, as DNA: TGTGCCAGCAGTGAGGGCAGGCAAAATTCACCCCTCCACTTT. The chain carries TRBV2 and TRBJ1-6; D gene ambiguous. In germline, CDR1 is SNHLY, CDR2 FYNNEI. Trimming removed 3 bases from V and 7 bases from J, with 10 bases in between. The CDR3 contains 14 residues. Together with reference TRBV2 and TRBJ1-6, the CDR3 gives the full variable domain: EPEVTQTPSHQVTQMGQEVILRCVPISNHLYFYWYRQILGQKVEFLVSFYNNEISEKSEIFDDQFSVERPDGSNFTLKIRSTKLEDSAMYFCASSEGRQNSPLHFGNGTRLTVT.

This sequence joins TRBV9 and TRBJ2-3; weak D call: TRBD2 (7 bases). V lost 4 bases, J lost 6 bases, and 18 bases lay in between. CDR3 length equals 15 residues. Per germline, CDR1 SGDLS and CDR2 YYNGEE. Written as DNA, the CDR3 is TGTGCCAGCAGCCCTCGGGGCGGGGGCTCTGATACGCAGTATTTT. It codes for CASSPRGGGSDTQYF.

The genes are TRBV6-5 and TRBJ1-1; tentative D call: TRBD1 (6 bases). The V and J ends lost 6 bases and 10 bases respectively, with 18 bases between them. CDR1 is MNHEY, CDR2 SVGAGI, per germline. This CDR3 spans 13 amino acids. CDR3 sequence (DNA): TGTGCCAGCAGAGCATACAGGGCTGAGGGAGCTTTCTTT. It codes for CASRAYRAEGAFF.

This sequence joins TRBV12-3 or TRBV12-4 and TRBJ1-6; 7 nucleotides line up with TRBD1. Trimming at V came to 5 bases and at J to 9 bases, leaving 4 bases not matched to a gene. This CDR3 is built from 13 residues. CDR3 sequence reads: CASSSRDSSPLHF. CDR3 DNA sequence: TGTGCCAGCAGTAGTCGGGACAGTTCACCCCTCCACTTT.

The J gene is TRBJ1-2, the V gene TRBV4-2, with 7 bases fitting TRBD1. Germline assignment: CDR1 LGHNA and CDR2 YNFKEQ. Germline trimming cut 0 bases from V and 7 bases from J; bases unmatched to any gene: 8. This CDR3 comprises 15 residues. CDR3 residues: CASSQDHDRAFGYTF. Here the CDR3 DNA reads TGTGCCAGCAGCCAAGATCACGACAGGGCCTTTGGCTACACCTTC.

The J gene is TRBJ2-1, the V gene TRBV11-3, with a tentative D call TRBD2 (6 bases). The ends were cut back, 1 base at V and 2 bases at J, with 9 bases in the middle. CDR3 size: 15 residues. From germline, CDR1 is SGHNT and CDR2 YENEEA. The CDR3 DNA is TGTGCCAGCAGCTTAGTCCCGGGGGCCTACAATGAGCAGTTCTTC. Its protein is CASSLVPGAYNEQFF.

CDR3 residues: CASSPSHYNEQFF. For the CDR3, the DNA is TGTGCCAGCAGCCCTAGCCATTACAATGAGCAGTTCTTC. The rearrangement joins TRBV11-2 to TRBJ2-1; D may be TRBD2 (5 bases). V was trimmed by 5 bases and J by 4 bases, leaving 9 bases between them. The CDR3 length is 13 residues. Germline values: CDR1 SGHAT, CDR2 FQNNGV.

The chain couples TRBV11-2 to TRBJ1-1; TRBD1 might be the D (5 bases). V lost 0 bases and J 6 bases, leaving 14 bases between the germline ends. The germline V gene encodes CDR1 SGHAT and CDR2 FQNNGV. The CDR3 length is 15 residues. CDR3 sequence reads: CASSLDRGRVAEAFF. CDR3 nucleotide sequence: TGTGCCAGCAGCTTAGATCGAGGCAGGGTCGCTGAAGCTTTCTTT.

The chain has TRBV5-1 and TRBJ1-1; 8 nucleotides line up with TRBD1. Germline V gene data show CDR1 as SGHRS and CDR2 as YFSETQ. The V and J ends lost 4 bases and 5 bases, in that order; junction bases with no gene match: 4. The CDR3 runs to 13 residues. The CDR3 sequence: CASSATGGTEAFF. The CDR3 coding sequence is TGCGCCAGCAGCGCAACAGGGGGTACTGAAGCTTTCTTT.